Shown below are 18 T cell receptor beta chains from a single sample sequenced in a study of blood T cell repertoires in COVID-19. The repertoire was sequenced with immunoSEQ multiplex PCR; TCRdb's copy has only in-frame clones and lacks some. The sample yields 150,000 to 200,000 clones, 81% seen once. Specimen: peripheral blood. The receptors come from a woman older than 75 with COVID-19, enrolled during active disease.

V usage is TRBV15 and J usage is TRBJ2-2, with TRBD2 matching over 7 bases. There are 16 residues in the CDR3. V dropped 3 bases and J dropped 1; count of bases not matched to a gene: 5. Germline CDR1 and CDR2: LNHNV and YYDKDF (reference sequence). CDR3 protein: CATSRKRGVNTGELFF. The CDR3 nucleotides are TGTGCCACCAGCAGGAAACGGGGGGTGAACACCGGGGAGCTGTTTTTT. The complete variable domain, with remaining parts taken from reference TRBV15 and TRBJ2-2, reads DAMVIQNPRYQVTQFGKPVTLSCSQTLNHNVMYWYQQKSSQAPKLLFHYYDKDFNNEADTPDNFQSRRPNTSFCFLDIRSPGLGDTAMYLCATSRKRGVNTGELFFGEGSRLTVL.

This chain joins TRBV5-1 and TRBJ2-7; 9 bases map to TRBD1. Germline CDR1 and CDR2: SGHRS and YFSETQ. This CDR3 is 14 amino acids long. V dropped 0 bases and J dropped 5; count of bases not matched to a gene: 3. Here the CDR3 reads CASSLDRGRHEQYF. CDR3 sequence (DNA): TGCGCCAGCAGCTTGGACAGGGGGCGACACGAGCAGTACTTC.

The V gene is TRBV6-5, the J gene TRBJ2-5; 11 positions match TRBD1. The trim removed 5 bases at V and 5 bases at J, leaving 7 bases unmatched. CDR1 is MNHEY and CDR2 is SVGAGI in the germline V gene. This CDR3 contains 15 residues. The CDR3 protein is CASSTRTGGGETQYF. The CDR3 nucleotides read TGTGCCAGCAGTACCCGGACAGGGGGCGGTGAGACCCAGTACTTC.

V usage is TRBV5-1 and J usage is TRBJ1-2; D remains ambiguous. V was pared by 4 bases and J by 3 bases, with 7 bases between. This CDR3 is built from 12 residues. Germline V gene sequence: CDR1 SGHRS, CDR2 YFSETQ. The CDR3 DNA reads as TGCGCCAGCAGCGAGGGTCACTATGGCTACACCTTC. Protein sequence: CASSEGHYGYTF.

The CDR3, as DNA: TGTGCCAGCAGCTTACCATTGGCGGGACAGGGGAATTCACCCCTCCACTTT. Translated, it gives CASSLPLAGQGNSPLHF. This sequence joins TRBV11-3 and TRBJ1-6, with TRBD1 matching over 10 bases. Germline values: CDR1 SGHNT, CDR2 YENEEA. The trim removed 2 bases at V and 7 bases at J, leaving 8 bases unmatched. This CDR3 is 17 amino acids long.

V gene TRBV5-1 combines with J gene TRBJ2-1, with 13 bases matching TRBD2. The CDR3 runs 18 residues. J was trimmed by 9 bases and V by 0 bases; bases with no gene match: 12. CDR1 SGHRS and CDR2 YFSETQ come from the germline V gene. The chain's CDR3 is CASSLASLLAGGPREQFF. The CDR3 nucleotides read TGCGCCAGCAGCTTGGCCTCCTTACTAGCGGGAGGGCCTCGTGAGCAGTTCTTC.

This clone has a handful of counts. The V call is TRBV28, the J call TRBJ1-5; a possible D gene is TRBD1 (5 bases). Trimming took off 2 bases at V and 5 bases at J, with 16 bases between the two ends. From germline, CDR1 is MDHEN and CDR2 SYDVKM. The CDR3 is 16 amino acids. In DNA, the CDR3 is TGTGCCAGCAGTTTAGGGCCCCTGGAGGGGTATCAGCCCCAGCATTTT. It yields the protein CASSLGPLEGYQPQHF. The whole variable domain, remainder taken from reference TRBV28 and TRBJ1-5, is DVKVTQSSRYLVKRTGEKVFLECVQDMDHENMFWYRQDPGLGLRLIYFSYDVKMKEKGDIPEGYSVSREKKERFSLILESASTNQTSMYLCASSLGPLEGYQPQHFGDGTRLSIL.

CDR3 in amino acids: CASSTTGGTLNYGYTF. DNA for the CDR3: TGTGCCAGCAGCACTACAGGGGGCACACTTAACTATGGCTACACCTTC. V gene TRBV28 combines with J gene TRBJ1-2; 9 bases are a match to TRBD1. The CDR3 runs to 16 residues. V trimming: 6 bases; J trimming: 1 base; junction bases outside the gene matches: 9. Germline-derived CDR1 and CDR2 are MDHEN and SYDVKM.

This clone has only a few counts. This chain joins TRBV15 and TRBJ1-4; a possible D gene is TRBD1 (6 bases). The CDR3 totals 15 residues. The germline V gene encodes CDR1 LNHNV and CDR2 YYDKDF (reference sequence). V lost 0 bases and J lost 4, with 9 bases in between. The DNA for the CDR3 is TGTGCCACCAGCAGAGATTGGACAGTTAATGAAAAACTGTTTTTT. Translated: CATSRDWTVNEKLFF.

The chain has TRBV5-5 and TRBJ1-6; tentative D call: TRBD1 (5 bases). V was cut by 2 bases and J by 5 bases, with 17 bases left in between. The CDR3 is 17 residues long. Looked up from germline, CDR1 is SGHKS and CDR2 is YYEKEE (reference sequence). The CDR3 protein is CASSFGPGGTNNSPLHF. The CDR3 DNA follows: TGTGCCAGCAGCTTTGGCCCCGGGGGGACGAATAATTCACCCCTCCACTTT.

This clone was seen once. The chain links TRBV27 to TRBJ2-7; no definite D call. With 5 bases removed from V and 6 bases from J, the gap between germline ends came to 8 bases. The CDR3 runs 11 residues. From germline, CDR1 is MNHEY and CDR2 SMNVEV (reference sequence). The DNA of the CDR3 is TGTGCCAGCAGTAGGCCGGGCGAGCAGTACTTC. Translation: CASSRPGEQYF.

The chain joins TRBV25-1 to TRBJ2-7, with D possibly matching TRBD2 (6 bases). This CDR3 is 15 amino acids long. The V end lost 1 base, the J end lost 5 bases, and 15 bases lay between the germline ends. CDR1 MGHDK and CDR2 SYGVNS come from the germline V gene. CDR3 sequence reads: CASSEFAGLSDEQYF. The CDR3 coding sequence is TGTGCCAGCAGTGAATTTGCGGGGTTGTCGGACGAGCAGTACTTC.

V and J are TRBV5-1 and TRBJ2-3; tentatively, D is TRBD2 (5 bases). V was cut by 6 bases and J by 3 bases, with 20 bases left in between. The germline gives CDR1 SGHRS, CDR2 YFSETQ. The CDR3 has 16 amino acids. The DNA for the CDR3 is TGCGCCAGCACGGAGGCTCCCCATCGCGAGACAGATACGCAGTATTTT. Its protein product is CASTEAPHRETDTQYF.

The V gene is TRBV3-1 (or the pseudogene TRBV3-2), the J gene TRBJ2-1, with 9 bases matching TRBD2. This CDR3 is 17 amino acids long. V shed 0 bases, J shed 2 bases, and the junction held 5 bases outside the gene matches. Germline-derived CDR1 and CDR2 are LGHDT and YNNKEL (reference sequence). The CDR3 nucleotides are TGTGCCAGCAGCCAAGATTTGACTAGCGGCGCCTACAATGAGCAGTTCTTC. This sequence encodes CASSQDLTSGAYNEQFF.

Written as DNA, the CDR3 is TGTGCCAGCAGCAAAGACGGGACTCAAGAGACCCAGTACTTC. It is translated as CASSKDGTQETQYF. The chain combines TRBV21-1 with TRBJ2-5; the D call in the table, TRBD2, was not verified against the DNA. TRBV21-1 is labeled a pseudogene. The CDR3 totals 14 residues.

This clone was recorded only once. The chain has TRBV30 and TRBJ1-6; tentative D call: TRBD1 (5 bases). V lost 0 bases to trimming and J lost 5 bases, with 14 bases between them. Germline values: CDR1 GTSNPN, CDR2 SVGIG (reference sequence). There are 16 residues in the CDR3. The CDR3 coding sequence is TGTGCCTGGAGTGTAGGAAATTGGGGCGATAATTCACCCCTCCACTTT. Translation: CAWSVGNWGDNSPLHF.

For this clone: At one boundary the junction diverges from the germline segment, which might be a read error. The CDR3 DNA is TGTGCCAGCTGTTACACTAGCGGGAGTCCCCACGAGCAGTACTTC. Translation: CASCYTSGSPHEQYF. The V and J genes are TRBV6-5 and TRBJ2-7, with 11 bases matching TRBD2. The germline V gene encodes CDR1 MNHEY and CDR2 SVGAGI. This CDR3 has 15 residues.

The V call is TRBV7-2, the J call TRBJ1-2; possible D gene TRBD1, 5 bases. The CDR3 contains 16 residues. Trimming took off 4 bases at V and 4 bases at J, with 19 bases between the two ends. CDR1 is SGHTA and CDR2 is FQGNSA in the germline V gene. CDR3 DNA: TGTGCCAGCAGCTGGAAAAGGGGAGGGCCCCTCTATGGCTACACCTTC. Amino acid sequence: CASSWKRGGPLYGYTF.